The 32 T cell receptor beta chains below were found in one sample sequenced in a study of blood T cell repertoires in COVID-19. Method: immunoSEQ multiplex PCR; TCRdb's copy keeps in-frame clones and lacks some. Seen here are 120,000 or so clones, 65% to 90% observed once, and the top ten hold over 20%. The sample taken for sequencing was peripheral blood. All receptors come from a woman over 75 with acute or convalescent COVID-19.

This chain joins TRBV3-1 (or the pseudogene TRBV3-2) and TRBJ2-2; 9 bases match TRBD2. Germline CDR1 LGHDT, CDR2 YNNKEL (reference sequence). V gave up 1 base and J gave up 5 bases; unmatched junction bases: 5. This CDR3 spans 16 amino acids. The CDR3 loop is CASSQGGLATTGELFF. CDR3 nucleotides: TGTGCCAGCAGCCAAGGAGGACTAGCGACAACCGGGGAGCTGTTTTTT.

The chain recombines TRBV18 with TRBJ1-1; 7 nucleotides align to TRBD1. V trimming: 3 bases; J trimming: 0 bases; junction bases outside the gene matches: 7. The CDR3 totals 16 residues. Germline-derived CDR1 and CDR2 are KGHSH and LQKENI. The CDR3 sequence is CASSPLRDRMNTEAFF. Here the CDR3 DNA reads TGTGCCAGCTCACCCTTACGGGACAGAATGAACACTGAAGCTTTCTTT.

The chain is built from TRBV6-2 or TRBV6-3 and TRBJ1-1; D call uncertain. Germline V gene sequence: CDR1 MNHEY, CDR2 SVGEGT. Trimming left V 2 bases short and J 1 base short, with 14 bases between. This CDR3 comprises 16 residues. CDR3 in amino acids: CASSYPIDSGNTEAFF. CDR3 nucleotides: TGTGCCAGCAGTTACCCTATAGATTCCGGGAACACTGAAGCTTTCTTT.

This sequence joins TRBV7-9 and TRBJ1-1, with 8 bases identical to TRBD1. This CDR3 is built from 13 residues. From germline, CDR1 is SEHNR and CDR2 FQNEAQ (reference sequence). Trimming took 5 bases from V and 6 from J; bases not matched to a gene: 5. The CDR3 DNA follows: TGTGCCAGCAGCGTACAGGGGGAGGCTGAAGCTTTCTTT. It encodes CASSVQGEAEAFF. The full variable domain, with the rest looked up from reference TRBV7-9 and TRBJ1-1, is DTGVSQNPRHKITKRGQNVTFRCDPISEHNRLYWYRQTLGQGPEFLTYFQNEAQLEKSRLLSDRFSAERPKGSFSTLEIQRTEQGDSAMYLCASSVQGEAEAFFGQGTRLTVV.

The CDR3 here is CASSQTQGSYEQYF. The CDR3, as DNA: TGTGCCAGCAGCCAGACACAGGGGAGCTACGAGCAGTACTTC. The rearrangement joins TRBV3-1 (or the pseudogene TRBV3-2) to TRBJ2-7, with TRBD1 identical over 7 bases. Germline loops: CDR1 LGHDT, CDR2 YNNKEL (reference sequence). The CDR3 spans 14 residues. V dropped 3 bases and J dropped 3; count of bases not matched to a gene: 5.

J is TRBJ2-1 and V is TRBV24-1, with 8 positions matching TRBD1. Germline V gives CDR1 KGHDR, CDR2 SFDVKD. The CDR3 has 14 residues. The V segment lost 2 bases and the J segment 14 bases; nucleotides outside the gene matches: 10. The CDR3 is CATSDSGQGHREFF. The DNA of the CDR3 is TGTGCCACCAGTGATTCCGGACAGGGCCACAGAGAGTTCTTC.

The chain uses TRBV4-2 and TRBJ2-2; 14 bases agree with TRBD2. Losses at the gene ends were 4 bases for V and 5 bases for J; bases not matched to a gene: 12. Germline V lookup: CDR1 LGHNA, CDR2 YNFKEQ. The CDR3 consists of 19 residues. The CDR3 nucleotides read TGTGCCAGCAGCCCCGCCCACCGACTAGCGGGGGGGTTGACCGGGGAGCTGTTTTTT. Translating gives CASSPAHRLAGGLTGELFF.

This clone was observed once. V usage is TRBV5-1 and J usage is TRBJ1-1; TRBD1 is a possible D gene (6 bases). Per germline, CDR1 SGHRS and CDR2 YFSETQ. The V gene lost 0 bases and the J gene lost 5 bases, with 11 bases spanning the gap. The CDR3 covers 14 residues. DNA for the CDR3: TGCGCCAGCAGCTTGGTACAGGGAAGGACTGAAGCTTTCTTT. Translated: CASSLVQGRTEAFF.

The chain links TRBV3-1 (or the pseudogene TRBV3-2) to TRBJ1-2; D perhaps matches TRBD1 (5 bases). The ends were cut back, 5 bases at V and 10 bases at J, with 14 bases in the middle. CDR1 is LGHDT and CDR2 is YNNKEL in the germline V gene (reference sequence). CDR3 size: 12 residues. In nucleotides, the CDR3 is TGTGCCAGCAGCTGGGGGGTGTCTGCCTACACCTTC. This translates into CASSWGVSAYTF.

The chain links TRBV5-1 to TRBJ1-4; TRBD1 is a possible D gene (5 bases). Looked up from germline, CDR1 is SGHRS and CDR2 is YFSETQ. V was shortened by 7 bases and J by 0 bases, with 13 bases between the two germline ends. This CDR3 is 15 amino acids long. The chain's CDR3 is CASQTVPATNEKLFF. The CDR3 coding sequence is TGCGCCAGCCAGACAGTCCCCGCAACTAATGAAAAACTGTTTTTT.

V is TRBV28 and J is TRBJ2-5; 11 bases fit TRBD1. This CDR3 comprises 16 residues. From germline, CDR1 is MDHEN and CDR2 SYDVKM. The ends lost 2 bases at V and 4 bases at J; junction bases unmatched: 6. The CDR3 DNA reads TGTGCCAGCAGTTTAGCGGGACAGGGGGGACGAGAGACCCAGTACTTC. This gives the protein CASSLAGQGGRETQYF.

This clone was counted a few times. This chain connects TRBV6-1 to TRBJ2-2, with D possibly TRBD1 on 6 matching bases. The V end lost 4 bases, the J end lost 1 base, and 13 bases lay between the germline ends. The CDR3 totals 16 residues. CDR1 is MNHNS and CDR2 is SASEGT in the germline V gene. CDR3 residues: CASSAHLTGNTGELFF. CDR3 DNA: TGTGCCAGCAGTGCGCATTTGACAGGGAACACCGGGGAGCTGTTTTTT.

This rearrangement joins TRBV6-1 to TRBJ2-5; D possibly corresponds to TRBD1 (6 bases). Per germline, CDR1 MNHNS and CDR2 SASEGT. The CDR3 extends over 13 amino acids. V was pared by 2 bases and J by 4 bases, with 8 bases between. The CDR3 DNA is TGTGCCAGCAGTGAAATCAGGGGAGAGACCCAGTACTTC. This gives the protein CASSEIRGETQYF.

This clone was found once. J is TRBJ1-5 and V is TRBV6-1; D gene uncertain. CDR1 is MNHNS, CDR2 SASEGT, per germline. There are 13 residues in the CDR3. The V end lost 3 bases, the J end lost 7 bases, and 10 bases lay between the germline ends. DNA for the CDR3: TGTGCCAGCAGTGAGGCGGCCAAGCAGCCCCAGCATTTT. Its translation: CASSEAAKQPQHF.

CDR3 DNA sequence: TGTGCCAGCAGTAGACTTCAGGGGACCTATGGCTACACCTTC. Its protein is CASSRLQGTYGYTF. The V gene is TRBV6-6, the J gene TRBJ1-2; maybe TRBD1 (6 bases). Germline CDR1 and CDR2: MNHNY and SVGAGI (reference sequence). The CDR3 loop spans 14 amino acids. The ends were cut back, 5 bases at V and 4 bases at J, with 14 bases in the middle.

The chain uses TRBV27 and TRBJ1-6; 7 nucleotides agree with TRBD1. J gave up 9 bases and V 2 bases, and 4 bases lay outside the gene matches. The CDR3 runs to 14 residues. Germline V CDR1 and CDR2: MNHEY, SMNVEV (reference sequence). The CDR3 DNA sequence: TGTGCCAGCAGTTTAGACAGGGTGGGTTCACCCCTCCACTTT. Protein sequence: CASSLDRVGSPLHF.

The chain is built from TRBV29-1 and TRBJ1-5, with TRBD1 matching over 8 bases. Germline CDR1 reads SQVTM; CDR2 reads ANQGSEA. The CDR3 runs 14 residues. With V trimmed by 4 bases and J by 5 bases, 7 bases remained unmatched. The DNA for the CDR3 is TGCAGCGTTGCCCTGACAGGGGCGGATCAGCCCCAGCATTTT. This gives the protein CSVALTGADQPQHF.

V and J are TRBV3-1 (or the pseudogene TRBV3-2) and TRBJ1-5; no firm D call. CDR1 is LGHDT, CDR2 YNNKEL, per germline (reference sequence). V was cut by 1 base and J by 1 base, with 11 bases left in between. The CDR3 has 16 residues. CDR3 loop: CASSQGGGKSNQPQHF. CDR3 bases: TGTGCCAGCAGCCAAGGGGGAGGAAAAAGCAATCAGCCCCAGCATTTT.

V usage is TRBV6-5 and J usage is TRBJ2-3; D is uncertain. CDR3 size: 12 residues. Trimming took off 4 bases at V and 3 bases at J, with 5 bases between the two ends. Germline V gives CDR1 MNHEY, CDR2 SVGAGI. As DNA, the CDR3 is TGTGCCAGCAGTTCCACAACAGATACGCAGTATTTT. Translated: CASSSTTDTQYF.

This chain links TRBV5-1 with TRBJ2-2; 7 bases are a match to TRBD1. The CDR3 sequence is 14 residues long. V dropped 4 bases and J dropped 7; count of bases not matched to a gene: 7. Germline loops: CDR1 SGHRS, CDR2 YFSETQ. The chain's CDR3 is CASSGRTGVGELFF. The DNA of the CDR3 is TGCGCCAGCAGCGGAAGAACAGGGGTCGGGGAGCTGTTTTTT.

The rearrangement links TRBV2 to TRBJ1-3, with no clear D. Trimming left V 5 bases short and J 0 bases short, with 11 bases between. There are 15 residues in the CDR3. Germline CDR1 is SNHLY and CDR2 is FYNNEI. As DNA, the CDR3 is TGTGCCAGCAGTCGGGAGTTTTTCTCTGGAAACACCATATATTTT. It translates to CASSREFFSGNTIYF. Combining the CDR3 with reference TRBV2 and TRBJ1-3 gives the whole variable domain EPEVTQTPSHQVTQMGQEVILRCVPISNHLYFYWYRQILGQKVEFLVSFYNNEISEKSEIFDDQFSVERPDGSNFTLKIRSTKLEDSAMYFCASSREFFSGNTIYFGEGSWLTVV.

The rearrangement links TRBV3-1 (or the pseudogene TRBV3-2) to TRBJ1-1; 7 bases line up with TRBD1. Germline V CDR1 and CDR2: LGHDT, YNNKEL (reference sequence). The length of the CDR3 is 15 residues. V was clipped by 4 bases and J by 2 bases; unmatched bases: 7. The CDR3 coding sequence is TGTGCCAGCAGCCCAAAGGGGGCCAGAAACACTGAAGCTTTCTTT. Translating it yields CASSPKGARNTEAFF.

The chain joins TRBV4-2 to TRBJ2-5, with 7 bases fitting TRBD2. Germline V gives CDR1 LGHNA, CDR2 YNFKEQ. The CDR3 is 14 amino acids. The J segment lost 5 bases and the V segment lost 4 bases, leaving 7 bases of the junction unmatched. The CDR3 DNA reads as TGTGCCAGCAGCCGGGGGGGAAGCGGTGAGACCCAGTACTTC. The encoded protein is CASSRGGSGETQYF.

This clone was seen more than once but under ten times. The rearrangement uses TRBV3-1 (or the pseudogene TRBV3-2) and TRBJ2-7; TRBD1 might be the D (5 bases). Germline values: CDR1 LGHDT, CDR2 YNNKEL (reference sequence). The CDR3 is 14 residues long. V lost 2 bases and J 4 bases, leaving 12 bases between the germline ends. The CDR3 sequence: CASSQTTGQYEQYF. The CDR3 bases are TGTGCCAGCAGCCAAACTACAGGCCAATACGAGCAGTACTTC.

The V gene is TRBV4-2, the J gene TRBJ1-1; maybe TRBD1 (5 bases). V shed 4 bases and J shed 3 bases, with 15 bases lying between them. Germline CDR1 and CDR2: LGHNA and YNFKEQ. CDR3 length: 15 residues. The CDR3 DNA reads TGTGCCAGCAGCCGAGGTGAAGGGGTTGACACTGAAGCTTTCTTT. It codes for CASSRGEGVDTEAFF.

V is TRBV3-1 (or the pseudogene TRBV3-2) and J is TRBJ1-2; no reliable D call. This CDR3 comprises 15 residues. V gave up 1 base and J gave up 2 bases, with 11 bases separating them. CDR1 is LGHDT and CDR2 is YNNKEL in the germline V gene (reference sequence). Written as DNA, the CDR3 is TGTGCCAGCAGCCAAGTAACTAAGACCAACTATGGCTACACCTTC. Amino acids: CASSQVTKTNYGYTF.

This chain uses TRBV18 with TRBJ1-2; D gene uncertain. Trimming removed 2 bases at V and 3 bases at J, with 7 bases between. The CDR3 is made up of 13 amino acids. Germline CDR1 KGHSH, CDR2 LQKENI. The DNA for the CDR3 is TGTGCCAGCTCACCAGAGGGTTACTATGGCTACACCTTC. Translating it yields CASSPEGYYGYTF.

The gene calls are TRBV2 and TRBJ1-5; 10 nucleotides line up with TRBD1. This CDR3 contains 15 residues. V trimming: 4 bases; J trimming: 3 bases; junction bases outside the gene matches: 3. CDR1 is SNHLY, CDR2 FYNNEI, per germline. The CDR3 region has the DNA TGTGCCAGCAGTGGGACAGGGGGAATCAATCAGCCCCAGCATTTT. Residues: CASSGTGGINQPQHF.

The CDR3 nucleotides are TGTGCCAGCAGTTACTCGGGGCGCGGGGATGGCTACACCTTC. Translating gives CASSYSGRGDGYTF. The gene calls are TRBV6-6 and TRBJ1-2, with D perhaps matching TRBD1 (5 bases). CDR1 MNHNY and CDR2 SVGAGI come from the germline V gene (reference sequence). The CDR3 spans 14 residues. V lost 0 bases to trimming and J lost 6 bases, with 11 bases between them.

This rearrangement joins TRBV27 to TRBJ1-4, with D unresolved. The V gene lost 4 bases and the J gene lost 8 bases, with 14 bases spanning the gap. Germline lookup yields CDR1 MNHEY and CDR2 SMNVEV (reference sequence). The CDR3 covers 14 residues. CDR3 nucleotides: TGTGCCAGCAGTTCCCACGGGGTATGGGAAAAACTGTTTTTT. This codes for CASSSHGVWEKLFF.

This clone was seen just once. The chain employs TRBV24-1 and TRBJ2-1; the D gene is possibly TRBD2 (6 bases). Germline CDR1 is KGHDR and CDR2 is SFDVKD. The V end was cut by 4 bases, the J end by 5 bases, with 14 bases between. CDR3 size: 15 residues. This chain's CDR3 is CATSDDGTRNNEQFF. The CDR3 DNA sequence: TGTGCCACCAGTGACGACGGGACTCGTAACAATGAGCAGTTCTTC.

DNA for the CDR3: TGTGCCAGCAGCCAAGATAGAGGCTACCAGCCCCAGCATTTT. It specifies CASSQDRGYQPQHF. This chain uses TRBV4-2 with TRBJ1-5; no firm D call. The germline V gene encodes CDR1 LGHNA and CDR2 YNFKEQ. The CDR3 totals 14 residues. Trimming stripped 0 bases from V and 7 bases from J, with 10 bases between.